One sample yielded the 17 T cell receptor beta chains listed below, sequenced in a study of cytotoxic CD8 clonotypes in ibrutinib-treated CLL. Measured with immunoSEQ multiplex PCR; TCRdb has only the in-frame clones, and not every one. This repertoire shows about 44,000 clones, 69% found once; its top ten account for about 13%. Sequences were derived from PBMCs, sampled after 12 months of ibrutinib treatment. Receptors originate from a human donor with chronic lymphocytic leukemia.

The chain is built from TRBV19 and TRBJ2-1, with 10 bases that match TRBD2. The J segment lost 3 bases and the V segment lost 0 bases, leaving 8 bases of the junction unmatched. Germline V gene lookup returns CDR1 LNHDA and CDR2 SQIVND (reference sequence). This CDR3 comprises 18 residues. CDR3 DNA: TGTGCCAGTAGTATAGATAGCGGGGGGCCTTCACACTACAATGAGCAGTTCTTC. As protein: CASSIDSGGPSHYNEQFF.

Only one count was recorded for this clone. The CDR3: CAWSRTSGYGYTF. CDR3 nucleotide sequence: TGTGCCTGGAGTAGGACCTCGGGCTATGGCTACACCTTC. This chain joins TRBV30 and TRBJ1-2; D not certain. The CDR3 covers 13 residues. Trimming cost V 2 bases and J 4 bases, with 11 bases left between them. Germline lookup yields CDR1 GTSNPN and CDR2 SVGIG (reference sequence).

The chain has TRBV6-1 and TRBJ1-6; D remains unclear. This CDR3 spans 13 amino acids. The V end lost 4 bases, the J end lost 11 bases, and 12 bases lay between the germline ends. The germline V gene encodes CDR1 MNHNS and CDR2 SASEGT. DNA for the CDR3: TGTGCCAGCAGTGCCTTAAATAGCACACCCCTCCACTTT. This codes for CASSALNSTPLHF.

This rearrangement joins TRBV6-5 to TRBJ2-7; possible D gene TRBD2, 5 bases. V dropped 4 bases and J dropped 1 base, with 11 bases sitting between them. The germline gives CDR1 MNHEY, CDR2 SVGAGI. This CDR3 contains 14 residues. The CDR3 loop reads CASSLLGSSYEQYF. The CDR3 DNA follows: TGTGCCAGCAGTTTGCTGGGGAGTTCCTACGAGCAGTACTTC.

The chain combines TRBV19 with TRBJ1-6; D is possibly TRBD1 (6 bases). The CDR3 is made up of 16 amino acids. The germline gives CDR1 LNHDA, CDR2 SQIVND (reference sequence). Trimming took off 3 bases at V and 2 bases at J, with 11 bases between the two ends. DNA of the CDR3: TGTGCCAGTAGTATTGGACAGCGCGCCTATAATTCACCCCTCCACTTT. As protein: CASSIGQRAYNSPLHF.

This clone was counted a few times. V and J are TRBV5-1 and TRBJ1-6, with a possible D match to TRBD1 (5 bases). The CDR3 has 14 amino acids. Germline V CDR1 and CDR2: SGHRS, YFSETQ. V shed 2 bases and J shed 7 bases, with 10 bases lying between them. The CDR3 DNA reads as TGCGCCAGCAGCTTTACAGGTTTAAATTCACCCCTCCACTTT. Its protein is CASSFTGLNSPLHF.

The rearrangement links TRBV6-5 to TRBJ1-4; D is perhaps TRBD1 (6 bases). CDR1 is MNHEY and CDR2 is SVGAGI in the germline V gene. The CDR3 is made up of 13 amino acids. Trimming took 6 bases from V and 7 from J, leaving 12 bases between them. The CDR3 bases are TGTGCCAGCAGCCTGGGGGCGATTGAAAAACTGTTTTTT. The encoded protein is CASSLGAIEKLFF.

The J gene is TRBJ2-3, the V gene TRBV19; 11 bases are a match to TRBD2. Per germline, CDR1 LNHDA and CDR2 SQIVND (reference sequence). The junction had 10 bases not matched to a gene; V was cut back by 7 bases and J by 7 bases. This CDR3 spans 15 amino acids. This CDR3 is CASMPGTSGTYTQYF. CDR3 bases: TGTGCCAGTATGCCCGGGACTAGCGGAACTTATACGCAGTATTTT. The complete variable domain, with remaining parts taken from reference TRBV19 and TRBJ2-3, reads DGGITQSPKYLFRKEGQNVTLSCEQNLNHDAMYWYRQDPGQGLRLIYYSQIVNDFQKGDIAEGYSVSREKKESFPLTVTSAQKNPTAFYLCASMPGTSGTYTQYFGPGTRLTVL.

The J gene is TRBJ2-1, the V gene TRBV27; tentative D call: TRBD2 (6 bases). The V end lost 8 bases, the J end lost 3 bases, and 11 bases lay between the germline ends. Germline CDR1 is MNHEY and CDR2 is SMNVEV (reference sequence). CDR3 length: 13 residues. The chain's CDR3 is CASGLAFYNEQFF. CDR3 sequence (DNA): TGTGCCAGCGGCCTAGCGTTCTACAATGAGCAGTTCTTC.

This sequence joins TRBV6-1 and TRBJ2-3; 7 bases are a match to TRBD1. The CDR3 length is 19 residues. With 4 bases clipped from V and 1 base from J, the junction kept 17 bases outside the gene matches. In germline, CDR1 is MNHNS, CDR2 SASEGT. The CDR3 DNA sequence: TGTGCCAGCAGTGGCCGCCCAGTCGACAGGGCAGGGGGCACAGATACGCAGTATTTT. As protein: CASSGRPVDRAGGTDTQYF.

The CDR3 is CATSRTGAYNEQFF. In DNA, the CDR3 is TGTGCCACCAGCCGGACAGGGGCCTACAATGAGCAGTTCTTC. J is TRBJ2-1 and V is TRBV6-5; TRBD1 aligns across 9 bases. The ends lost 10 bases at V and 2 bases at J; junction bases unmatched: 6. Germline CDR1 is MNHEY and CDR2 is SVGAGI. The CDR3 extends over 14 amino acids.

V and J are TRBV10-1 and TRBJ2-1; maybe TRBD1 (6 bases). Germline V gene data show CDR1 as WNHNN and CDR2 as SYGVQD (reference sequence). Trimming pared 4 bases from V and 4 bases from J, leaving 14 bases between. The CDR3 covers 15 residues. Here the CDR3 reads CASSVQGQNYNEQFF. CDR3 nucleotides: TGCGCCAGCAGTGTCCAGGGGCAAAATTACAATGAGCAGTTCTTC.

This clone has just a few counts. V and J are TRBV7-2 and TRBJ2-7; 8 positions agree with TRBD2. V was pared by 5 bases and J by 2 bases, with 8 bases of the junction left unmatched. CDR3 length: 15 residues. Germline V gene sequence: CDR1 SGHTA, CDR2 FQGNSA. The CDR3, as DNA: TGTGCCAGCAGCCCGAGCGGGGGCAACACCTACGAGCAGTACTTC. Protein: CASSPSGGNTYEQYF.

The V and J genes are TRBV7-8 and TRBJ2-1, with 8 bases aligning to TRBD2. This CDR3 is built from 18 residues. The V and J ends lost 2 bases and 8 bases, in that order; junction bases with no gene match: 17. Germline V gives CDR1 SGHVS, CDR2 FQNEAQ. The CDR3 DNA sequence: TGTGCCAGCAGCTTATTGAGGCACGGCGGGGGGCGCCTTGATGAGCAGTTCTTC. This sequence encodes CASSLLRHGGGRLDEQFF.

The V call is TRBV9, the J call TRBJ1-3; D not certain. The germline V gene has CDR1 SGDLS and CDR2 YYNGEE. The length of the CDR3 is 15 residues. Trimming removed 0 bases from V and 0 bases from J, with 7 bases in between. CDR3 in amino acids: CASSVGVGSGNTIYF. The CDR3, as DNA: TGTGCCAGCAGCGTAGGCGTGGGCTCTGGAAACACCATATATTTT.

The V and J genes are TRBV6-6 and TRBJ2-3; D is unclear. In germline, CDR1 is MNHNY, CDR2 SVGAGI (reference sequence). The CDR3 is 15 residues long. With 2 bases removed from V and 1 base from J, the gap between germline ends came to 10 bases. In DNA form, the CDR3 reads TGTGCCAGCAGTTACCCCCCTGATCGCACAGATACGCAGTATTTT. It codes for CASSYPPDRTDTQYF.

V is TRBV18 and J is TRBJ1-4; D is uncertain. The CDR3 spans 16 residues. The V gene's germline CDR1 is KGHSH and CDR2 LQKENI. Trimming shortened V by 3 bases and J by 5 bases, and 16 bases separated the two germline ends. CDR3 nucleotide sequence: TGTGCCAGCTCACCGAGAGGAGGGTCAGAGAATGAAAAACTGTTTTTT. This translates into CASSPRGGSENEKLFF.